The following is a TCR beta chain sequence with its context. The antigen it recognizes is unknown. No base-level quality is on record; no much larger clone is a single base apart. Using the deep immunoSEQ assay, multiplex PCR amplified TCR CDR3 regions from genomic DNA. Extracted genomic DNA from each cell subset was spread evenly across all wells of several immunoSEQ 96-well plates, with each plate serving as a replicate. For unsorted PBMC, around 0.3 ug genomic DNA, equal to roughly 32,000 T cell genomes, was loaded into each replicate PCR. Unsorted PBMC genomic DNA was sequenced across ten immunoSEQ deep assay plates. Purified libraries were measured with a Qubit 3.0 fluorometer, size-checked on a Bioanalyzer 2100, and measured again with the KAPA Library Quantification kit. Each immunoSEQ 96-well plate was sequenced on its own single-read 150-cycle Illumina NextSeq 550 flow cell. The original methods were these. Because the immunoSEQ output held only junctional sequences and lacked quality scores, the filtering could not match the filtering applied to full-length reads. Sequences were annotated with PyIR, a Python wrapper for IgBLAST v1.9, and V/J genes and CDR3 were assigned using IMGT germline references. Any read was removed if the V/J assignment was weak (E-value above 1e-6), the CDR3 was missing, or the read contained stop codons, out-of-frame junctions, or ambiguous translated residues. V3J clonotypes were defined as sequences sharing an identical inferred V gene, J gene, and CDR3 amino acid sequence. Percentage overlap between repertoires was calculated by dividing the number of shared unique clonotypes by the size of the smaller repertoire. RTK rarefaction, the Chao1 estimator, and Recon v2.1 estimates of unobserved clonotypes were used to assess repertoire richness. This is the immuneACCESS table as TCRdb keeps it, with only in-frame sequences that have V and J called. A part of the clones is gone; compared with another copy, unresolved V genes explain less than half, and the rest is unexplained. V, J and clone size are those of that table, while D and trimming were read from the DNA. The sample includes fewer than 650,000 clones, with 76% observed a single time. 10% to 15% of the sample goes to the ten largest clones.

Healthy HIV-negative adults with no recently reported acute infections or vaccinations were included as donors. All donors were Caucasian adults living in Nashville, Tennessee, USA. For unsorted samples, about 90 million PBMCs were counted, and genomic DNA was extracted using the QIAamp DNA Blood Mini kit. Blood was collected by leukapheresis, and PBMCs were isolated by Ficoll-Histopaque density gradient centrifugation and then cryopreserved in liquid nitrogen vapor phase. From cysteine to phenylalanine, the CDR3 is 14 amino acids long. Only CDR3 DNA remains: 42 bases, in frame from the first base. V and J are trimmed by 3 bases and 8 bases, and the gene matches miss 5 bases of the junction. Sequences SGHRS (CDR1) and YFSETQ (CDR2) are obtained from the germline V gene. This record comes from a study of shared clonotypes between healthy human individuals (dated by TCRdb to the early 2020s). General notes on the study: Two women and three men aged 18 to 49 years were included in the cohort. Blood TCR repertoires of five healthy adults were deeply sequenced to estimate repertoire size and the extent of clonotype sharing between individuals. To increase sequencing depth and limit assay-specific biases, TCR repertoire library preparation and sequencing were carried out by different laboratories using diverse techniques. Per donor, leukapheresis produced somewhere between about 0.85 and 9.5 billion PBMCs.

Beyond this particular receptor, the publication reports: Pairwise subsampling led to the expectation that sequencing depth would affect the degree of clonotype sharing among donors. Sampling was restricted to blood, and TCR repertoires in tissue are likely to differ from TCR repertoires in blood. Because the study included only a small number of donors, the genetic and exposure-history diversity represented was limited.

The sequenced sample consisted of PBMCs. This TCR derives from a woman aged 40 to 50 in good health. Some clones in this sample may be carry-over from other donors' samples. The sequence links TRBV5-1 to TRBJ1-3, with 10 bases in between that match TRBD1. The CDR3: CASSSGQGIDTIYF. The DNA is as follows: TGCGCCAGCAGCTCGGGACAGGGGATAGACACCATATATTTT.